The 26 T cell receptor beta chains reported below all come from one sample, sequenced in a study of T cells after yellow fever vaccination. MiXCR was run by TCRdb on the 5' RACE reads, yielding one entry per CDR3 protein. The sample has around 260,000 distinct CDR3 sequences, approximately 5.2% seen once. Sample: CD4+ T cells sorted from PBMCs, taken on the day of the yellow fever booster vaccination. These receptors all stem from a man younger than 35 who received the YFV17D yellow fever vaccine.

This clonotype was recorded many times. The CDR3 protein is CASSLVAGYTF. As DNA, the CDR3 is TGTGCCAGCAGCTTAGTGGCTGGCTACACCTTC. V and J are TRBV7-9 and TRBJ1-2; D unclear. V shed 1 base and J shed 7 bases, with 4 bases lying between them. Germline CDR1 and CDR2: SEHNR and FQNEAQ (reference sequence). CDR3 length: 11 residues.

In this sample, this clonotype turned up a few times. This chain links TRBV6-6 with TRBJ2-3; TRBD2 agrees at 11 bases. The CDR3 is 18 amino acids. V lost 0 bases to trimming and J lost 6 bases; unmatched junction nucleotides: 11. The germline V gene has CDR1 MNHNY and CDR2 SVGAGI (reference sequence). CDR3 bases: TGTGCCAGCAGTTACTCCGGGCTAGCGGGGGGTAAACCGGATACGCAGTATTTT. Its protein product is CASSYSGLAGGKPDTQYF.

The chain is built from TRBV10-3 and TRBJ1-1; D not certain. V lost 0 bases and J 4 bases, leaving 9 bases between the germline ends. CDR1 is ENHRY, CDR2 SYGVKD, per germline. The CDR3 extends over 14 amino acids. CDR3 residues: CAISESEKATEAFF. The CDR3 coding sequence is TGTGCCATCAGTGAGTCAGAAAAAGCCACTGAAGCTTTCTTT.

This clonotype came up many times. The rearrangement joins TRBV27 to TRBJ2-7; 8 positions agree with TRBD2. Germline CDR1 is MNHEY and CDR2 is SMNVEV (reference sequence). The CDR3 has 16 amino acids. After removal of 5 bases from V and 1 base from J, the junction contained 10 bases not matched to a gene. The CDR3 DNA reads TGTGCCAGCAGTCCGTTCGGGGGGGCCTCGTCCTACGAGCAGTACGTC. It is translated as CASSPFGGASSYEQYV.

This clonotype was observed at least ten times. CDR3 nucleotides: TGTGCCAGCTCAGGACAGGGGGCAGGTGACACTGAAGCTTTCTTT. Translated, it gives CASSGQGAGDTEAFF. The V gene is TRBV6-5, the J gene TRBJ1-1; 11 bases map to TRBD1. CDR1 is MNHEY and CDR2 is SVGAGI in the germline V gene. V lost 8 bases to trimming and J lost 3 bases; unmatched junction nucleotides: 8. This CDR3 has 15 amino acids.

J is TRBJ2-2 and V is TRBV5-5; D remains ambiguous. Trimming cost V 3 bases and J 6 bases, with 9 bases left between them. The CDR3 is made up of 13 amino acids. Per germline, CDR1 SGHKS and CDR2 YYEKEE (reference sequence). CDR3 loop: CASSSGGSGELFF. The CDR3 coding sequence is TGTGCCAGCAGCTCGGGTGGTTCCGGGGAGCTGTTTTTT.

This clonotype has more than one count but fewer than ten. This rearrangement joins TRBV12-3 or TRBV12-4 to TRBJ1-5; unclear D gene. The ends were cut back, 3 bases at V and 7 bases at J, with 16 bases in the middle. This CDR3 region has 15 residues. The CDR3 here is CASSFMGGEGQPQHF. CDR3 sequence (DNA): TGTGCCAGCAGTTTTATGGGCGGAGAAGGGCAGCCCCAGCATTTT.

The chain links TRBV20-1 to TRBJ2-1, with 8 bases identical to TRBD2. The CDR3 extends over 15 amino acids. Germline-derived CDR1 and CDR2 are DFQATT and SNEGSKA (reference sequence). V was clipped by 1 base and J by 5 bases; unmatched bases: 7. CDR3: CSARAGSGANNEQFF. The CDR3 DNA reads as TGCAGTGCTAGAGCGGGTAGCGGGGCAAACAATGAGCAGTTCTTC.

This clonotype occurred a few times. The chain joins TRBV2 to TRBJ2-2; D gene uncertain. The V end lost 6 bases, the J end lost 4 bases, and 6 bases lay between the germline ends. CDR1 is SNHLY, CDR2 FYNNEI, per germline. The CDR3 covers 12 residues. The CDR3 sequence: CASRLITGELFF. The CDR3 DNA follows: TGTGCCAGCAGACTTATCACCGGGGAGCTGTTTTTT.

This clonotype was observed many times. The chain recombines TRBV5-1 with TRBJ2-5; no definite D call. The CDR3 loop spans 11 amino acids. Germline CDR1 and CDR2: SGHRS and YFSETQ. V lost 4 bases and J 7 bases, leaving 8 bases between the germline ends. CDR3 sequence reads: CASSLDGTQYF. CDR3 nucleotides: TGCGCCAGCAGCCTTGACGGGACCCAGTACTTC.

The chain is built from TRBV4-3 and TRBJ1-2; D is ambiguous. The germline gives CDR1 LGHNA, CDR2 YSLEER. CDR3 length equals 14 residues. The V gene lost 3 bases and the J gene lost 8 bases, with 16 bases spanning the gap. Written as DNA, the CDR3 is TGCGCCAGCAGCCACCCTGGCACAGCGACGGGCTACACCTTC. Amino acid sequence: CASSHPGTATGYTF.

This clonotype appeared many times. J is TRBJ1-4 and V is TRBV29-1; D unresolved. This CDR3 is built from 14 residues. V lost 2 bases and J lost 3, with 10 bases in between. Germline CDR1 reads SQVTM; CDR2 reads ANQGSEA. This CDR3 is CSVEKGTANEKLFF. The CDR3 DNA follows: TGCAGCGTTGAAAAGGGCACCGCTAATGAAAAACTGTTTTTT.

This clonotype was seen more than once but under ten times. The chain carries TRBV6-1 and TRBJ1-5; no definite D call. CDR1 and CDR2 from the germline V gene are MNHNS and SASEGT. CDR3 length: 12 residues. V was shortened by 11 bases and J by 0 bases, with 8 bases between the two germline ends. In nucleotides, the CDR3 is TGTGCCGGGTCCCATAGCAATCAGCCCCAGCATTTT. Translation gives CAGSHSNQPQHF.

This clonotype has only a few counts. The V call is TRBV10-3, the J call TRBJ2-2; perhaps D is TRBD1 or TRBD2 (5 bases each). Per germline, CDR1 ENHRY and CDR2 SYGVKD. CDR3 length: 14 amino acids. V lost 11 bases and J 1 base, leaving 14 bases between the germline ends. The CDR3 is CACRRDGNTGELFF. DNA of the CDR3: TGTGCCTGCCGTCGGGACGGGAACACCGGGGAGCTGTTTTTT.

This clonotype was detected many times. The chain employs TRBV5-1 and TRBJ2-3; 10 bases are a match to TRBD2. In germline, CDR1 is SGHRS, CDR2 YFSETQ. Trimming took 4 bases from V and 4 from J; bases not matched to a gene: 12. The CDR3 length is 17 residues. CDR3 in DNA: TGCGCCAGCAGCAGCGGCTCTACTAGCGGGGCTTCAGATACGCAGTATTTT. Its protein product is CASSSGSTSGASDTQYF.

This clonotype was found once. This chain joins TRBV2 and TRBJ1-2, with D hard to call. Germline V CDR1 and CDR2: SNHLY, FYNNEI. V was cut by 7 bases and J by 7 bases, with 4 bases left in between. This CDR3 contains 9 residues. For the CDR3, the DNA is TGTGCCAGCAACCCTGGCTACACCTTC. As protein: CASNPGYTF.

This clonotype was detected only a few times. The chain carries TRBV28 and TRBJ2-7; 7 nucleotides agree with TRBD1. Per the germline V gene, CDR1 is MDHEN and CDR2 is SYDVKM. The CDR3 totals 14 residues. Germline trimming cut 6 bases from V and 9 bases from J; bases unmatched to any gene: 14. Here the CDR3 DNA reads TGTGCCAGCAGCCATGGGACAGAACCTACGACGCAGTACGTC. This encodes CASSHGTEPTTQYV.

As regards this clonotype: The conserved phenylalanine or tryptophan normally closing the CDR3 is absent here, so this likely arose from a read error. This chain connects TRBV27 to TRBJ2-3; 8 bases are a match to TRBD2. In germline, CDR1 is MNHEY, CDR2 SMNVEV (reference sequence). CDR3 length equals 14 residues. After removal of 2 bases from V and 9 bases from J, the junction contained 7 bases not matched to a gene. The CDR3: CASSLAGGRGTQYI. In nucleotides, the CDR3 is TGTGCCAGCAGTTTAGCGGGGGGCCGGGGCACGCAGTATATT.

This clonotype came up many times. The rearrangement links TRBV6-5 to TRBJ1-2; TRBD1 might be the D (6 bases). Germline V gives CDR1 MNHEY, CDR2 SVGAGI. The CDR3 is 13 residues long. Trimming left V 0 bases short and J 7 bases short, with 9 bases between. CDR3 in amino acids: CASSYSRGRGYTF. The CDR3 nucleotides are TGTGCCAGCAGTTACTCCAGGGGCCGTGGCTACACCTTC.

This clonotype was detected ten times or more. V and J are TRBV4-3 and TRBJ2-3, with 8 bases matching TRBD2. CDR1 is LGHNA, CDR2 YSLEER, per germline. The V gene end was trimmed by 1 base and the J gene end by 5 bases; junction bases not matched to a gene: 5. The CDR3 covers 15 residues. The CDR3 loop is CASSQGSGGQDTQYF. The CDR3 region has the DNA TGCGCCAGCAGCCAAGGATCGGGGGGGCAAGATACGCAGTATTTT.

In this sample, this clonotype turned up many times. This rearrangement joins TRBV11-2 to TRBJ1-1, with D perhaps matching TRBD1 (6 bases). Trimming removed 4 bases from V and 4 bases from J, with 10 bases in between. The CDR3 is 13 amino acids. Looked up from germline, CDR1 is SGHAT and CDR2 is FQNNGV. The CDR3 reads CASSSQGSTEAFF. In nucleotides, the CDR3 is TGTGCCAGCAGCTCCCAGGGGAGCACTGAAGCTTTCTTT.

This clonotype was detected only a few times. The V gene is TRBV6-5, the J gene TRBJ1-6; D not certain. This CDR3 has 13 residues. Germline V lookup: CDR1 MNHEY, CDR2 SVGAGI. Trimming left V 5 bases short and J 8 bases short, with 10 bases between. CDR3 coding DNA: TGTGCCAGCAGTCCTAGGGAGGATTCACCCCTCCACTTT. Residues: CASSPREDSPLHF.

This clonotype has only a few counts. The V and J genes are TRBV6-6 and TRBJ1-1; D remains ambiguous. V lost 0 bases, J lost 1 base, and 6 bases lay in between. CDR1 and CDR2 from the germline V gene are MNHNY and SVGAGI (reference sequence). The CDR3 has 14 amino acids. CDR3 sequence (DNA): TGTGCCAGCAGTTACTCGTATCAGAACACTGAAGCTTTCTTT. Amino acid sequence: CASSYSYQNTEAFF.

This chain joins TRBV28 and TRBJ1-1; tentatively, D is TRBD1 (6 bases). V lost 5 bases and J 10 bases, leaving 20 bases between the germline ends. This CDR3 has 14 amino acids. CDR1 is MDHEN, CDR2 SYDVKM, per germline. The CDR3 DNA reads TGTGCCAGCAGTACCGGGGGGAGGGGGAGTCTAGCTTTCTTT. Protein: CASSTGGRGSLAFF.

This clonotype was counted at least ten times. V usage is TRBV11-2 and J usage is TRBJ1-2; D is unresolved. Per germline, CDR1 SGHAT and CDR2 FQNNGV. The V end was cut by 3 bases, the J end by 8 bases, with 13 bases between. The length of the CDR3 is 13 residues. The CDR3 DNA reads TGTGCCAGCAGCTTGGTCCTGGGAGGAGGCTACACCTTC. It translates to CASSLVLGGGYTF.

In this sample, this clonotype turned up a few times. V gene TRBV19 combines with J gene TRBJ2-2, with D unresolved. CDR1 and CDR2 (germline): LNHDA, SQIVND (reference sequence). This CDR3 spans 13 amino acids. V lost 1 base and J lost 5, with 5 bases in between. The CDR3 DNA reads TGTGCCAGTAGTATAGTAGCTACCGGGGAGCTGTTTTTT. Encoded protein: CASSIVATGELFF.